Sequencing of this TCR beta chain was carried out in a study of T cells in tuberculosis. The sample's time point: new active TB diagnosis, blood taken before or within 7 days of starting treatment. The protocol was immunoSEQ multiplex PCR, while the TCRdb copy is restricted to in-frame clones and leaves out a portion. Of around 30,000 clones listed, more than 75% are singletons. CDR3 length: 12 residues. In germline, CDR1 is SGHNT, CDR2 YYREEE (reference sequence). V lost 0 bases and J 6 bases, leaving 5 bases between the germline ends. The sequencing used PBMCs, collected at tuberculosis diagnosis. This TCR came from an adult with tuberculosis. The J gene is TRBJ2-3, the V gene TRBV5-4, with D unresolved. The CDR3 loop reads CASSLETDTQYF. CDR3 DNA: TGTGCCAGCAGCTTGGAGACTGATACGCAGTATTTT. The entire variable domain, with the rest obtained from reference TRBV5-4 and TRBJ2-3, is as follows: ETGVTQSPTHLIKTRGQQVTLRCSSQSGHNTVSWYQQALGQGPQFIFQYYREEENGRGNFPPRFSGLQFPNYSSELNVNALELDDSALYLCASSLETDTQYFGPGTRLTVL.